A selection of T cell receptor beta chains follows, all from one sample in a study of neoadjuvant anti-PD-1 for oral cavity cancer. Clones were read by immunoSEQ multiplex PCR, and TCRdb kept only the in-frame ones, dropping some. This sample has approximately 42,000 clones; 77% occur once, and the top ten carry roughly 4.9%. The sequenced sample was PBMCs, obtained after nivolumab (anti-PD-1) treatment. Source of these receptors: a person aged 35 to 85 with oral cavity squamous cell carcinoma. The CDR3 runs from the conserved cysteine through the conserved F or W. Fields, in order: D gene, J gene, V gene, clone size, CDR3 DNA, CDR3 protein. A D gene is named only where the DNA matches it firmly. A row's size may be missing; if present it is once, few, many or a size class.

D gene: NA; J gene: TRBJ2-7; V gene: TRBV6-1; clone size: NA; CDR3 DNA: TGTACCAGCAGTGAAGGGACAAGGGAGGAGCAGTACTTC; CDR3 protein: CTSSEGTREEQYF
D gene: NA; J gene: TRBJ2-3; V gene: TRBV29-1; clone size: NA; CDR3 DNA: TGCAGCGACCATAATAACAACAATGCATGGGGGGGCACAGATACGCAGTATTTT; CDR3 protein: CSDHNNNNAWGGTDTQYF
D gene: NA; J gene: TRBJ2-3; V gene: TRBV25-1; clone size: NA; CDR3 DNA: TGTGCCAGCAAATCCGAGGGACGAACAGATACGCAGTATTTT; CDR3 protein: CASKSEGRTDTQYF
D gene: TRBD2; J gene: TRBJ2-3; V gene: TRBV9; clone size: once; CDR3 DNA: TGTGCCAGCAGCGTAGCTAGCGGGGCCTCCCCAGATACGCAGTATTTT; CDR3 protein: CASSVASGASPDTQYF
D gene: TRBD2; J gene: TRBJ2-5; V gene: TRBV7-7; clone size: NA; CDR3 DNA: TGTGCTAGCAGCTCAAGTGATTGGGAGGGAGAGACCCAGTACTTC; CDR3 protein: CASSSSDWEGETQYF
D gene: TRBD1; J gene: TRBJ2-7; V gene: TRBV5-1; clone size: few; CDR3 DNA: TGCGCCAGCAGCCGAATGACAGGGGGCCTGAACGAGCAGTACTTC; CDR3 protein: CASSRMTGGLNEQYF
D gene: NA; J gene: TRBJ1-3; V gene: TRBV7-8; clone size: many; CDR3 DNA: TGTGCCAGCAGCTTAGGACCAAGGGTGGCTGGAAACACCATATATTTT; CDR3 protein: CASSLGPRVAGNTIYF
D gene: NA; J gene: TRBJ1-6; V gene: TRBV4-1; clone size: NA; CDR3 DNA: TGCGCCAGCAGCCAAGAGTTCGGACAGAGAAATTCACCCCTCCACTTT; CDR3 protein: CASSQEFGQRNSPLHF
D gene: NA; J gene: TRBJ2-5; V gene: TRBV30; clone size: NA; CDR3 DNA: TGTGCCTGTAGGCGCCAAGAGACCCAGTACTTC; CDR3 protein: CACRRQETQYF
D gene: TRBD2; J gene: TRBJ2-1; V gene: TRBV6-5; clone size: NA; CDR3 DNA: TGTGCCAGCAGCCCCGGGGAGGGAAAACGGGAGCAGTTCTTC; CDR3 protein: CASSPGEGKREQFF
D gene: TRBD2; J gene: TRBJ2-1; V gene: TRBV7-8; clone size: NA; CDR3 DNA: TGTGCCAGCAGCTTACAAAGGACGGGGGGGCTCTACAATGAGCAGTTCTTC; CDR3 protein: CASSLQRTGGLYNEQFF
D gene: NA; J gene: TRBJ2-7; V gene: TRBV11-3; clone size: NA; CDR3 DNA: TGTGCCAGCAGCTTGGGAGCAGGAAGCTCCTACGAGCAGTACTTC; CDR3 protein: CASSLGAGSSYEQYF
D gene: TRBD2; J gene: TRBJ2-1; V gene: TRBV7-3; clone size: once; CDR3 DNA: TGTGCCAGCAGCCGCCGAGGGACTAGCGGGAGAGGGGGTGAGCAGTTCTTC; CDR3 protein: CASSRRGTSGRGGEQFF
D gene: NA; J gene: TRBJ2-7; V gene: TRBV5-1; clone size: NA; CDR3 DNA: TGCGCCAGCAGCTTGGTGGCGGGGCCGACCTACGAGCAGTACTTC; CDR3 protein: CASSLVAGPTYEQYF
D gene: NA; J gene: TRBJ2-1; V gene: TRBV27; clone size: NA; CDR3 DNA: TGTGCCAGCAGCTCTGGACTACTAGAGCAGTTCTTC; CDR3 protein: CASSSGLLEQFF
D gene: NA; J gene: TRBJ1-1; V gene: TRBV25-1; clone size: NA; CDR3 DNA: TGTGCCAGCAGTTGGAGCGGTGAAGCTTTCTTT; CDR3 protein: CASSWSGEAFF
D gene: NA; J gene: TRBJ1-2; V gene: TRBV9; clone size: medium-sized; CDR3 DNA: TGTGCCAGCAGCGTAGGACGGCGAGGCTTTACTAACTATGGCTACACCTTC; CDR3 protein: CASSVGRRGFTNYGYTF
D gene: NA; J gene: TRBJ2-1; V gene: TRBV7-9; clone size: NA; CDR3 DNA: TGTGCCAGCAGCTTTTCCGACAGGTCGCCCAACAATGAGCAGTTCTTC; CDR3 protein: CASSFSDRSPNNEQFF
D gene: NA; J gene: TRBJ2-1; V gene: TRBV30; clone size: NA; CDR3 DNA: TGTGCCTGGAGTGTTTCCAGGGGCGAGCAGTTCTTC; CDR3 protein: CAWSVSRGEQFF
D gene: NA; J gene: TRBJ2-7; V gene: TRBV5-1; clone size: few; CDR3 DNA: TGCGCCAGCAGCTTCGGCAGGGCTACTTCCTACGAGCAGTACTTC; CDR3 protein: CASSFGRATSYEQYF
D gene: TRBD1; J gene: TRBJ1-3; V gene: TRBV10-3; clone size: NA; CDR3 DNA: TGTGCCATCAAAGGGGGACAGGGAGCCGGAAACACCATATATTTT; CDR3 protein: CAIKGGQGAGNTIYF
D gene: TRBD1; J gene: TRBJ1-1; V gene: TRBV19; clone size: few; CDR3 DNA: TGTGCCAGTAGTATGACAGGGGCGGTAACTGAAGCTTTCTTT; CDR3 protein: CASSMTGAVTEAFF
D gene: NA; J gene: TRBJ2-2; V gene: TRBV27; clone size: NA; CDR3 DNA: TGTGCCAGCAGTCTAGTCGGGGGCACCGGGGAGCTGTTTTTT; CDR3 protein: CASSLVGGTGELFF
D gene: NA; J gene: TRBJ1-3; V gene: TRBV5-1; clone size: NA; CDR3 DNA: TGCGCCAGCAGCTTGGACAGTTCAGAACGCACCATATATTTT; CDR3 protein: CASSLDSSERTIYF
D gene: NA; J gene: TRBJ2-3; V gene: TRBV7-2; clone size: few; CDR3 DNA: TGTGCCAGCAGCTACGAAGGGCGGAGCACAGATACGCAGTATTTT; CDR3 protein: CASSYEGRSTDTQYF
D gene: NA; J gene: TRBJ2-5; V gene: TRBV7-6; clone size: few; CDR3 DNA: TGTGCCAGCAGCTTAGGGATTAGAGAGACCCAGTACTTC; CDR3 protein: CASSLGIRETQYF
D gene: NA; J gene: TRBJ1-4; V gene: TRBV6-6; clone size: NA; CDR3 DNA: TGTGCCAGCAGTTACTCCGGGCCTACTAATGAAAAACTGTTTTTT; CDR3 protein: CASSYSGPTNEKLFF
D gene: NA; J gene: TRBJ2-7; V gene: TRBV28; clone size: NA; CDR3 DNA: TGTGCCAGCACCTCACAGGGATACGAGCAGTACTTC; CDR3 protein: CASTSQGYEQYF
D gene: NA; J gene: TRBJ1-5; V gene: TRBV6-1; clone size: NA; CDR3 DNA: TGTGCCAGCAGTCCCATTCTTCAGGGCTATCAGCCCCAGCATTTT; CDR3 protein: CASSPILQGYQPQHF
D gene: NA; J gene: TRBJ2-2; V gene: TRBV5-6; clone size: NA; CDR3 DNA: TGTGCCAGCAGCCAAACTGCCGGGGAGCTGTTTTTT; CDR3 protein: CASSQTAGELFF
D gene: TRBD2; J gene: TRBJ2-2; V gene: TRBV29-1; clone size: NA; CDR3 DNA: TGCAGCGTTACCGCTCCGTGGCGGGAGAGGAGCACCGGGGAGCTGTTTTTT; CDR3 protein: CSVTAPWRERSTGELFF
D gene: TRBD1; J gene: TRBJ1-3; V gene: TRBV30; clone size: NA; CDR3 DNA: TGTGCTTGGGGAGGGGGCGGTGGTGGAAACACCATATATTTT; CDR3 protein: CAWGGGGGGNTIYF
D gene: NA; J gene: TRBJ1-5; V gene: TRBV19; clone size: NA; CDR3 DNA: TGTGCCAGTACGGGCGGCAGGCAGCCCCAGCATTTT; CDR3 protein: CASTGGRQPQHF
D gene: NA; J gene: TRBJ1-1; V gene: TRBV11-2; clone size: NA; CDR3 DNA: TGTGCCAGCAGCATTGGTTTGAACACTGAAGCTTTCTTT; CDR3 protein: CASSIGLNTEAFF
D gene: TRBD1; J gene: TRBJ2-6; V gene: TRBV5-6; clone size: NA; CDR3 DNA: TGTGCCAGCAGCGACTGGGACAGGGCGATCTCTGGGGCCAACGTCCTGACTTTC; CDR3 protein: CASSDWDRAISGANVLTF
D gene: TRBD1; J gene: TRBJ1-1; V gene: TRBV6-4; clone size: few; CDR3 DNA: TGTGCCAGCAAATCCGGGACAGGGAACACTGAAGCTTTCTTT; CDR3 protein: CASKSGTGNTEAFF
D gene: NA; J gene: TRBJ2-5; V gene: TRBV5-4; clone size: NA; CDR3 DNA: TGTGCCAGCAGCTCGTCGGGAGTCCGCCAAGAGACCCAGTACTTC; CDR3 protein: CASSSSGVRQETQYF
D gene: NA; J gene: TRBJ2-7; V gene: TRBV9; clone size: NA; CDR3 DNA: TGTGCCAGCAGCGCTGGGGCTAGAGCTCCTTACGAGCAGTACTTC; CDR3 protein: CASSAGARAPYEQYF
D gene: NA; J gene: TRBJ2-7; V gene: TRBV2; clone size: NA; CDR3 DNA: TGTGCCAGCAGAGGACAGAAGATAGAGCAGTACTTC; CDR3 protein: CASRGQKIEQYF
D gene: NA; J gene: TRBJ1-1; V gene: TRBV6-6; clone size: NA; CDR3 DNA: TGTGCCAGCTCTATCAAGGGGGGAACTGAAGCTTTCTTT; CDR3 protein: CASSIKGGTEAFF
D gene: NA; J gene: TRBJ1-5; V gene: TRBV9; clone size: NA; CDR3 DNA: TGTGCCAGCAGCGTAGAACCAGGGGCCAATCAGCCCCAGCATTTT; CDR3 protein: CASSVEPGANQPQHF
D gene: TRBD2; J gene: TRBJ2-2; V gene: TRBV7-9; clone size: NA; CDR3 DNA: TGTGCCAGCAGCCCGGGACTAGCGGGGGGGCCGAACGGGGAGCTGTTTTTT; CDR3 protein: CASSPGLAGGPNGELFF
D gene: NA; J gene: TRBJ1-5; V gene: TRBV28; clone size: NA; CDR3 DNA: TGTGCCAGCACGCGGATCCTCCCGGGGGGCAATCAGCCCCAGCATTTT; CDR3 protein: CASTRILPGGNQPQHF
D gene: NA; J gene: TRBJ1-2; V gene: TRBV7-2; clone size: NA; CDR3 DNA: TGTGCCTCTCAGCAGGGCGGGAGTGGTGGCTACACCTTC; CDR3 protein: CASQQGGSGGYTF
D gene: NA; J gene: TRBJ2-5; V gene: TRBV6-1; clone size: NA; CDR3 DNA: TGTGCCAGCAGCCAGGGGGGGTTGGAGACCCAGTACTTC; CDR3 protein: CASSQGGLETQYF
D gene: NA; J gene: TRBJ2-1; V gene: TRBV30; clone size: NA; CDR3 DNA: TGTGCCTGGAGTGGCCTGGACGAGCAGTTCTTC; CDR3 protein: CAWSGLDEQFF
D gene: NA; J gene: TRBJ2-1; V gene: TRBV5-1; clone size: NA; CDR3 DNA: TGCGCCAGCAGCTCCAGGGCTTCTCAGTCCTACAATGAGCAGTTCTTC; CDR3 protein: CASSSRASQSYNEQFF
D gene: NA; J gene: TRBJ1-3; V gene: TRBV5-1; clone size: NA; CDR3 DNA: TGCGCCAGCTCGCCCGAACCCAGGGCTGGAAACACCATATATTTT; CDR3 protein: CASSPEPRAGNTIYF
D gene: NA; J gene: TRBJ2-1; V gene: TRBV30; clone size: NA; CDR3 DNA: TGTGCCTGGAGTGAAGGAAATGAGCAGTTCTTC; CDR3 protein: CAWSEGNEQFF
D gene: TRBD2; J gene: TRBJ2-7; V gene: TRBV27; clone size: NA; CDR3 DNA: TGTGCCAGCAGGGGACTAGCGGGGGGCCACGAGCAGTACTTC; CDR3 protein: CASRGLAGGHEQYF
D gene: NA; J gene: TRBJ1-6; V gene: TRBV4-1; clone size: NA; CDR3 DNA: TGCGCCAGCAGCCAAGATTTGACCTCGTATAATTCACCCCTCCACTTT; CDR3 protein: CASSQDLTSYNSPLHF
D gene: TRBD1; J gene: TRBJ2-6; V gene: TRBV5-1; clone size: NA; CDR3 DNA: TGCGCCAGCAGCTTGACCGGACAGGCCTCTGGGGCCAACGTCCTGACTTTC; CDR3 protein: CASSLTGQASGANVLTF